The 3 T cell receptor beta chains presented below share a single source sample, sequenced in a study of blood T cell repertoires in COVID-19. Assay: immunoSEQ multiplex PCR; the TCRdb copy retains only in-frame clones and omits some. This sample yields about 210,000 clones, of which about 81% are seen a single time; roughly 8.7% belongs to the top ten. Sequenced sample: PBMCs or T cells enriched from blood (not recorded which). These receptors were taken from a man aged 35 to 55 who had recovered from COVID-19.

The CDR3 bases are TGTGCCAGCAGCTTTCTCCAGTATGGCGGCTACACCTTC. As protein: CASSFLQYGGYTF. V is TRBV7-3 and J is TRBJ1-2; D gene uncertain. Trimming removed 3 bases at V and 8 bases at J, with 13 bases between. The length of the CDR3 is 13 residues. From germline, CDR1 is SGHTA and CDR2 FQGTGA.

CDR3 sequence: CAISEFSGSQPQHF. CDR3 bases: TGTGCCATCAGTGAGTTTTCAGGGTCTCAGCCCCAGCATTTT. The V and J genes are TRBV10-3 and TRBJ1-5, with D maybe TRBD1 (5 bases). The CDR3 loop spans 14 amino acids. Germline loops: CDR1 ENHRY, CDR2 SYGVKD. V lost 1 base and J lost 6, with 10 bases in between.

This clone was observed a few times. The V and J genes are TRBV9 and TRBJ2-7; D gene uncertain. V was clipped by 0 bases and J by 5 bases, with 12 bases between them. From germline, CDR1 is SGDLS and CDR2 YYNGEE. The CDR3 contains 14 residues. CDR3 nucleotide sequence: TGTGCCAGCAGCGTAGGGGTTAGCCCCGACGAGCAGTACTTC. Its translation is CASSVGVSPDEQYF.